This TCR beta chain stems from a study of a mutant IDH1 vaccine in newly diagnosed glioma (dated by TCRdb to the early 2020s). For the wider study: Vaccination was initiated 4-6 weeks after radiotherapy alone, or concurrently with temozolomide cycles in the chemotherapy-containing groups. Six visits were used for peripheral blood collection: V03 (baseline), V05, V07, V10, V12 and V13. Before enrollment, most patients had been given radiochemotherapy with temozolomide as standard therapy, while the rest had received either radiotherapy alone or temozolomide alone. The week-35 safety follow-up was designated visit V12, and the week-47 end of study was designated visit V13. The roughly 30 treated patients were approximately 62% male and roughly 40% female, with a mean age of 40.4 years. For exploratory analyses, under 30 treated patients had longitudinal TCRB deep sequencing done wherever samples were available.

Reading the label with the study, this specimen's time point is: week 35, safety follow-up. Each vaccine dose, consisting of 300 ug of a 20-mer mutant IDH1 peptide in Montanide, was administered subcutaneously with topical imiquimod. Patients received eight vaccinations in weeks 1, 3, 5, 7, 11, 15, 19 and 23, corresponding to visits V03 through V10. Newly diagnosed WHO grade 3 or 4 IDH1-mutant astrocytomas showing loss of nuclear ATRX were present in the donors. The samples were drawn from NOA16, a multicentre, single-arm, open-label phase I trial in Germany that tested a mutant IDH1 peptide vaccine in humans for the first time. The DNeasy Blood and Tissue Kit was used to extract genomic DNA from EDTA blood for TCRB sequencing. Library method: the immunoSEQ multiplex PCR assay. Rearranged TCR beta chain sequences were amplified using the hsTCRB Kit according to the manufacturer's protocol. An Illumina MiSeq was used to sequence the TCRB libraries. Regarding the original processing steps: The kit vendor's proprietary platform handled demultiplexing, trimming and gene mapping. TCRdb carries this immuneACCESS record with in-frame sequences only. Its versions omit some clonotypes, under half of them owing to an unresolved V gene in the studies checked, with the rest unexplained. V, J and clone size are taken as reported in that table, and D and trimming were inferred from the DNA itself. This sample holds tens of thousands of clones; about 82% were observed only once. Less than 15% of the sample lies in the top ten.

Reading the germline V gene (reference sequence) gives CDR1 LNHDA and CDR2 SQIVND. The cysteine opens and the phenylalanine closes a CDR3 of 18 amino acids. Only the CDR3 DNA is retained, 54 bases long and in frame from the first base. V gives up 3 bases and J gives up 4 bases, and the segment between their germline ends measures 22 bases. Here is what the overall study found, with its caveats: Changes in the top peripheral T cell clonotypes picked up by TCRB sequencing did not appear to be linked to pseudoprogression. Selection of PBMC samples for TCRB deep sequencing was based on availability. The authors noted that analyses of patient blood samples could not be reproduced because of sample limitations. Immune responses induced by the vaccine were seen in around 93% of patients across multiple MHC alleles.

With respect to this clone: No cognate antigen has been identified for it. No base qualities exist here, and no much larger clone lies one base off it.

The rearranged segments are TRBV19 and TRBJ2-1; the D gene is perhaps TRBD1, from 5 matching bases. The sequence came from a man between 40 and 49 years old with glioma. The input for sequencing was PBMCs, taken from a glioma patient whose treatment included an IDH1 peptide vaccine. The DNA sequence is TGTGCCAGTAGTATGCACCGTTCAGGGCTGCGATCGTACAATGAGCAGTTCTTC. This sequence encodes CASSMHRSGLRSYNEQFF.